Listed here are 30 T cell receptor beta chains from one sample, sequenced in a study of beta chain features in type 1 diabetes. Reverse transcribing all isolated RNA meant expressed TCRB transcripts were sequenced. Measured with immunoSEQ multiplex PCR; TCRdb has only the in-frame clones, and not every one. The sample has around 500,000 clones, 9.5% to 12% seen once; the top ten hold around 0.05%. The sequenced sample consisted of naive CD4+ T cells from blood. These receptors all come from a woman under 30 in good health.

Written as DNA, the CDR3 is TGTGCCAGCAGCGACCGGGTAAATTCACCCCTCCACTTT. It encodes CASSDRVNSPLHF. The chain carries TRBV9 and TRBJ1-6; no clear D gene. The CDR3 covers 13 residues. V was cut by 3 bases and J by 7 bases, with 8 bases left in between. CDR1 and CDR2 from the germline V gene are SGDLS and YYNGEE.

This clone was seen more than once but under ten times. The chain couples TRBV11-2 to TRBJ2-5; D is ambiguous. V was cut by 4 bases and J by 4 bases, with 4 bases left in between. In germline, CDR1 is SGHAT, CDR2 FQNNGV. CDR3 length: 11 residues. CDR3 sequence reads: CASSSLETQYF. The CDR3 nucleotides are TGTGCCAGCAGCTCCCTAGAGACCCAGTACTTC.

The chain links TRBV5-1 to TRBJ2-7; weak D call: TRBD1 (6 bases). Germline V lookup: CDR1 SGHRS, CDR2 YFSETQ. The CDR3 loop spans 12 amino acids. The V end was cut by 5 bases, the J end by 2 bases, with 8 bases between. CDR3 nucleotides: TGCGCCAGCAGGACAGGAGCCTACGAGCAGTACTTC. It is translated as CASRTGAYEQYF.

The chain couples TRBV30 to TRBJ2-7, with no clear D. This CDR3 has 13 residues. Between the trimmed V and J ends, which lost 2 bases and 2 bases, there was a span of 10 bases. Germline CDR1 and CDR2: GTSNPN and SVGIG (reference sequence). This chain's CDR3 is CAWSSGSPYEQYF. As DNA, the CDR3 is TGTGCCTGGAGTTCGGGCAGCCCCTACGAGCAGTACTTC.

A remark on this clone: This sample also contains other DNA sequences that code for the same CDR3. V and J are TRBV9 and TRBJ1-3, with unresolved D. Trimming took 0 bases from V and 1 from J, leaving 5 bases between them. The CDR3 length is 14 residues. CDR1 SGDLS and CDR2 YYNGEE come from the germline V gene. CDR3 protein: CASSVERSGNTIYF. For the CDR3, the DNA is TGTGCCAGCAGCGTAGAAAGGTCTGGAAACACCATATATTTT.

This clone has a count of ten or more. The V gene is TRBV29-1, the J gene TRBJ2-7; no reliable D call. Germline V lookup: CDR1 SQVTM, CDR2 ANQGSEA. The CDR3 extends over 11 amino acids. V was shortened by 5 bases and J by 5 bases, with 10 bases between the two germline ends. The CDR3 bases are TGCAGCGTTCGGCAGTACCACGAGCAGTACTTC. This codes for CSVRQYHEQYF.

This clone was found a few times. This rearrangement joins TRBV14 to TRBJ1-2; D is ambiguous. Deletions cut 1 base from V and 7 bases from J, with 10 bases between. Germline values: CDR1 SGHDN, CDR2 FVKESK. The CDR3 contains 13 residues. The CDR3 nucleotides read TGTGCCAGCAGCCAAGCCGGGGAAACTGGCTACACCTTC. Its translation: CASSQAGETGYTF.

This clone was counted between two and nine times. This sequence joins TRBV5-6 and TRBJ1-2; 11 bases line up with TRBD1. V lost 4 bases and J lost 6; bases outside the gene matches: 2. The CDR3 consists of 13 residues. CDR1 SGHDT and CDR2 YYEEEE come from the germline V gene. The CDR3, as DNA: TGTGCCAGCAGCCCGGACAGGGGGCATGGCTACACCTTC. Translating it yields CASSPDRGHGYTF.

Worth noting for this clone: The sample holds other DNA sequences that translate to the same CDR3. CDR3 nucleotide sequence: TGCAGCGTGAAGGGGGGTTCCACCGGGGAGCTGTTTTTT. It specifies CSVKGGSTGELFF. The V and J genes are TRBV29-1 and TRBJ2-2; D tentatively fits TRBD1 or TRBD2 (6 bases each). Germline V gene data show CDR1 as SQVTM and CDR2 as ANQGSEA. Trimming removed 6 bases at V and 4 bases at J, with 12 bases between. The CDR3 loop spans 13 amino acids.

V and J are TRBV7-9 and TRBJ1-2, with D maybe TRBD1 (6 bases). Germline V gene data show CDR1 as SEHNR and CDR2 as FQNEAQ (reference sequence). The V end was cut by 5 bases, the J end by 3 bases, with 13 bases between. The CDR3 is made up of 14 amino acids. The CDR3 is CASSPNRVDYGYTF. The CDR3 DNA sequence: TGTGCCAGCAGCCCTAACAGGGTAGACTATGGCTACACCTTC.

The rearrangement uses TRBV5-1 and TRBJ2-1; D remains unclear. The ends were cut back, 2 bases at V and 4 bases at J, with 7 bases in the middle. CDR1 is SGHRS and CDR2 is YFSETQ in the germline V gene. The CDR3 length is 13 residues. CDR3 DNA sequence: TGCGCCAGCAGCTTTAACGGGTACAATGAGCAGTTCTTC. Residues: CASSFNGYNEQFF.

This clone appeared a few times. No conserved phenylalanine or tryptophan ends this CDR3, so it is likely a read error. Because the CDR3's place on the DNA is in doubt, the DNA is left out and the CDR3 is given as listed by TCRdb. The chain carries TRBV23-1 and TRBJ1-4. TRBV23-1 is an open reading frame, and its role is uncertain. The CDR3 is 9 amino acids in total, end residues counted. The CDR3: CASASRPPK.

The chain couples TRBV4-1 to TRBJ2-1; no definite D call. The germline V and J ends were trimmed by 2 bases and 0 bases, with 8 bases remaining between them. CDR1 is MGHRA, CDR2 YSYEKL, per germline. The CDR3 spans 15 residues. Here the CDR3 DNA reads TGCGCCAGCAGCCAATACGCGCCCTCCTACAATGAGCAGTTCTTC. It yields the protein CASSQYAPSYNEQFF.

The V and J genes are TRBV4-1 and TRBJ2-5, with 7 bases lining up with TRBD1. Germline V gives CDR1 MGHRA, CDR2 YSYEKL. The V and J ends lost 1 base and 5 bases, in that order; junction bases with no gene match: 10. The CDR3 extends over 16 amino acids. The CDR3: CASSQAGTAIQETQYF. CDR3 DNA sequence: TGCGCCAGCAGCCAAGCAGGGACAGCCATTCAGGAGACCCAGTACTTC.

Details on this clone: Since a much larger clone is just one base distant, this may be a read error. The chain has TRBV10-3 and TRBJ2-1, with D uncertain. The CDR3 extends over 11 amino acids. Per germline, CDR1 ENHRY and CDR2 SYGVKD. Deletions cut 5 bases from V and 3 bases from J, with 2 bases between. The CDR3 bases are TGTGCCATCAGTTACTACAATGAGCAGTTCTTC. Translation gives CAISYYNEQFF.

This clone was seen more than once but under ten times. The CDR3 loop is CASSLDWTYGYTF. CDR3 coding DNA: TGTGCCAGCAGCCTTGACTGGACCTATGGCTACACCTTC. The chain combines TRBV14 with TRBJ1-2; no reliable D call. Germline-derived CDR1 and CDR2 are SGHDN and FVKESK. This CDR3 comprises 13 residues. V was clipped by 4 bases and J by 4 bases, with 10 bases between them.

This chain links TRBV30 with TRBJ1-1, with D possibly matching TRBD1 (5 bases). V lost 1 base to trimming and J lost 2 bases, with 11 bases between them. CDR3 length: 14 amino acids. Per the germline V gene, CDR1 is GTSNPN and CDR2 is SVGIG (reference sequence). This CDR3 reads CAWSAFRANTEAFF. The CDR3 coding sequence is TGTGCCTGGAGTGCCTTCAGGGCAAACACTGAAGCTTTCTTT.

The chain links TRBV29-1 to TRBJ2-5; 7 bases fit TRBD2. The J call may not be correct, given that the DNA end is closer to TRBJ2-7. CDR1 and CDR2 from the germline V gene are SQVTM and ANQGSEA. This CDR3 is built from 13 residues. CDR3: CSATSSYSYEQYF. DNA of the CDR3: TGCAGCGCGACTAGCAGTTACTCCTACGAGCAGTACTTC.

Only a few counts were recorded for this clone. The chain couples TRBV15 to TRBJ2-5; TRBD1 might be the D (6 bases). CDR1 LNHNV and CDR2 YYDKDF come from the germline V gene (reference sequence). V was pared by 4 bases and J by 2 bases, with 8 bases between. This CDR3 region has 13 residues. This CDR3 reads CATSTGAQETQYF. Written as DNA, the CDR3 is TGTGCCACCAGCACAGGGGCTCAAGAGACCCAGTACTTC.

In this sample, this clone turned up a few times. Here the CDR3 reads CASSPWTSGMGQETQYF. The CDR3, as DNA: TGTGCCAGCAGCCCGTGGACTAGCGGGATGGGGCAAGAGACCCAGTACTTC. J is TRBJ2-5 and V is TRBV7-2, with 12 bases matching TRBD2. Per germline, CDR1 SGHTA and CDR2 FQGNSA. J lost 2 bases, V lost 5 bases, and 9 bases had no gene match. The CDR3 length is 17 residues. The full variable domain, with the rest looked up from reference TRBV7-2 and TRBJ2-5, is GAGVSQSPSNKVTEKGKDVELRCDPISGHTALYWYRQSLGQGLEFLIYFQGNSAPDKSGLPSDRFSAERTGGSVSTLTIQRTQQEDSAVYLCASSPWTSGMGQETQYFGPGTRLLVL.

The chain employs TRBV15 and TRBJ2-5; D gene uncertain. The germline V and J ends were trimmed by 1 base and 10 bases, with 13 bases remaining between them. Germline CDR1 is LNHNV and CDR2 is YYDKDF (reference sequence). The CDR3 length is 13 residues. The CDR3 nucleotides are TGTGCCACCAGCAGAGCAACCCTGCGCGGCCAGTACTTC. It specifies CATSRATLRGQYF.

The rearrangement uses TRBV28 and TRBJ2-7, with D perhaps matching TRBD1 or TRBD2 (5 bases each). Trimming stripped 4 bases from V and 9 bases from J, with 16 bases between. Germline CDR1 is MDHEN and CDR2 is SYDVKM. The CDR3 loop spans 13 amino acids. CDR3 coding DNA: TGTGCCAGCAGTTCGACAGATTTAAGCGGGCAGTACGTC. Its protein product is CASSSTDLSGQYV.

This clone was counted between two and nine times. This chain joins TRBV15 and TRBJ2-6; D not resolved. V was trimmed by 0 bases and J by 2 bases, leaving 5 bases between them. This CDR3 spans 15 amino acids. CDR1 LNHNV and CDR2 YYDKDF come from the germline V gene (reference sequence). The CDR3 DNA is TGTGCCACCAGCAGAGATCAAACTGGGGCCAACGTCCTGACTTTC. Amino acids: CATSRDQTGANVLTF.

This chain connects TRBV2 to TRBJ1-4, with 8 bases matching TRBD1. Germline loops: CDR1 SNHLY, CDR2 FYNNEI. There are 14 residues in the CDR3. The junction had 8 bases not matched to a gene; V was cut back by 7 bases and J by 7 bases. The CDR3 region is CASNLQGAGEKLFF. The CDR3 bases are TGTGCCAGCAACCTGCAGGGGGCGGGTGAAAAACTGTTTTTT.

This clone was recorded a few times. The chain joins TRBV4-1 to TRBJ2-3; no firm D call. This CDR3 comprises 14 residues. Germline V gene data show CDR1 as MGHRA and CDR2 as YSYEKL. Trimming left V 3 bases short and J 1 base short, with 8 bases between. For the CDR3, the DNA is TGCGCCAGCAGCCACAAACACGGCACAGATACGCAGTATTTT. Its protein is CASSHKHGTDTQYF.

The genes are TRBV2 and TRBJ2-3; D may be TRBD2 (5 bases). The ends were cut back, 7 bases at V and 0 bases at J, with 20 bases in the middle. Germline assignment: CDR1 SNHLY and CDR2 FYNNEI. The CDR3 runs 17 residues. The CDR3 nucleotides read TGTGCCAGCACCGTTACCGGGCTGTGGACTAGCACAGATACGCAGTATTTT. As protein: CASTVTGLWTSTDTQYF.

This clone appeared a few times. The rearrangement links TRBV15 to TRBJ2-5; 9 nucleotides line up with TRBD1. After removal of 2 bases from V and 5 bases from J, the junction contained 6 bases not matched to a gene. CDR3 length: 15 residues. The V gene's germline CDR1 is LNHNV and CDR2 YYDKDF (reference sequence). The CDR3 DNA sequence: TGTGCCACCAGCAGACCCACAGGGGGCAGGGAGACCCAGTACTTC. It is translated as CATSRPTGGRETQYF.

Details on this clone: Other DNA sequences in the same sample also yield this CDR3. The rearrangement joins TRBV9 to TRBJ2-1; 7 bases are shared with TRBD1. Germline CDR1 SGDLS, CDR2 YYNGEE. CDR3 size: 14 residues. V dropped 1 base and J dropped 2; count of bases not matched to a gene: 0. The CDR3 DNA reads as TGTGCCAGCAGCGTAACAGGGGCCTACAATGAGCAGTTCTTC. Its translation: CASSVTGAYNEQFF.

This clone was picked up a small number of times. V and J are TRBV5-1 and TRBJ2-3, with D tentatively TRBD1 or TRBD2 (5 bases each). Deletions cut 0 bases from V and 6 bases from J, with 8 bases between. This CDR3 spans 13 amino acids. Germline V gene data show CDR1 as SGHRS and CDR2 as YFSETQ. CDR3 loop: CASSLGGPDTQYF. In nucleotides, the CDR3 is TGCGCCAGCAGCTTGGGGGGACCGGATACGCAGTATTTT. The variable domain in full, completed from reference TRBV5-1 and TRBJ2-3, reads KAGVTQTPRYLIKTRGQQVTLSCSPISGHRSVSWYQQTPGQGLQFLFEYFSETQRNKGNFPGRFSGRQFSNSRSEMNVSTLELGDSALYLCASSLGGPDTQYFGPGTRLTVL.

This chain uses TRBV18 with TRBJ2-3, with 10 nucleotides matching TRBD2. Germline V lookup: CDR1 KGHSH, CDR2 LQKENI. The CDR3 is made up of 16 amino acids. The V segment lost 3 bases and the J segment 5 bases; nucleotides outside the gene matches: 8. The CDR3: CASSPLPSGGQDTQYF. The DNA for the CDR3 is TGTGCCAGCTCACCTCTGCCTAGCGGGGGACAAGATACGCAGTATTTT. Full variable domain (missing parts from reference TRBV18 and TRBJ2-3): NAGVMQNPRHLVRRRGQEARLRCSPMKGHSHVYWYRQLPEEGLKFMVYLQKENIIDESGMPKERFSAEFPKEGPSILRIQQVVRGDSAAYFCASSPLPSGGQDTQYFGPGTRLTVL.